Below, 5 T cell receptor beta chains from the same sample are listed, as sequenced in a study of blood T cell repertoires in COVID-19. Sequenced by immunoSEQ multiplex PCR; TCRdb stores in-frame clones only, minus some. This repertoire shows approximately 210,000 clones, around four fifths found once; its top ten account for 15% to 20%. The specimen sequenced was peripheral blood. The receptors derive from a human donor in a cohort sampled during active COVID-19.

The chain couples TRBV7-8 to TRBJ1-1; D may be TRBD1 (6 bases). Per germline, CDR1 SGHVS and CDR2 FQNEAQ. The CDR3 is made up of 16 amino acids. The V and J ends lost 0 bases and 1 base respectively, with 12 bases between them. The CDR3 DNA reads TGTGCCAGCAGCTTAGCGGTCGAGACAGGGAACACTGAAGCTTTCTTT. Amino acids: CASSLAVETGNTEAFF.

The V call is TRBV9, the J call TRBJ2-5; unclear D gene. V dropped 3 bases and J dropped 1 base, with 13 bases sitting between them. The V gene's germline CDR1 is SGDLS and CDR2 YYNGEE. The CDR3 runs to 15 residues. For the CDR3, the DNA is TGTGCCAGCAGCGAACAGAATCACCGCCAAGAGACCCAGTACTTC. It yields the protein CASSEQNHRQETQYF.

This clone has more than one count but fewer than ten. CDR3 in DNA: TGTGCCAGCAGCTTAACTTGGGGGAGGGGGAACACTGAAGCTTTCTTT. Translated, it gives CASSLTWGRGNTEAFF. The genes are TRBV7-2 and TRBJ1-1; the D gene is possibly TRBD1 (5 bases). CDR1 is SGHTA, CDR2 FQGNSA, per germline. V was trimmed by 2 bases and J by 1 base, leaving 14 bases between them. This CDR3 contains 16 residues.

The J gene is TRBJ2-1, the V gene TRBV5-6, with TRBD2 matching over 7 bases. This CDR3 contains 12 residues. Germline trimming cut 1 base from V and 10 bases from J; bases unmatched to any gene: 2. Germline V CDR1 and CDR2: SGHDT, YYEEEE. The CDR3 region is CASSLPSGEQFF. CDR3 DNA: TGTGCCAGCAGCTTGCCTAGCGGCGAGCAGTTCTTC.

This clone was recorded once. One end of the junction is discordant with germline, which a read error may explain. V is TRBV2 and J is TRBJ1-1, with a weak D call TRBD1 (5 bases). Looked up from germline, CDR1 is SNHLY and CDR2 is FYNNEI. The CDR3 is made up of 14 amino acids. CDR3 in amino acids: CASSVQVMNTKAFF. The CDR3 DNA reads as TGTGCCAGCAGTGTACAGGTTATGAACACTAAAGCTTTCTTT.